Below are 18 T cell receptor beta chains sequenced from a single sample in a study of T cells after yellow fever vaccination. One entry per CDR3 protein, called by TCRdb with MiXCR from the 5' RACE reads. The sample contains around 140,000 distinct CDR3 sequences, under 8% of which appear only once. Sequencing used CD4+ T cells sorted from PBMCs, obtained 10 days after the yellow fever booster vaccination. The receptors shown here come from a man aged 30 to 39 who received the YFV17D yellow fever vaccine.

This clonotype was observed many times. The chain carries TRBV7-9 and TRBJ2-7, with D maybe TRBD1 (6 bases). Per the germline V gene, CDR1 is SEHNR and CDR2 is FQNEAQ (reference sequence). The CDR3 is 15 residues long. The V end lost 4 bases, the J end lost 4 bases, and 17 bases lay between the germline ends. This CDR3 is CASSYQGSYGYEQYF. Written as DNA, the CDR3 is TGTGCCAGCAGCTACCAGGGGTCCTATGGTTACGAGCAGTACTTC.

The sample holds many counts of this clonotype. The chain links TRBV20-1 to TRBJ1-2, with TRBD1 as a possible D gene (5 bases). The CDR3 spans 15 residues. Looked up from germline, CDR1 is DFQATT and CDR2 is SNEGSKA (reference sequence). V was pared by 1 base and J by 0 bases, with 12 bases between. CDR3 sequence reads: CSARGRGSANYGYTF. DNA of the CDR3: TGCAGTGCTAGAGGGAGGGGATCCGCTAACTATGGCTACACCTTC.

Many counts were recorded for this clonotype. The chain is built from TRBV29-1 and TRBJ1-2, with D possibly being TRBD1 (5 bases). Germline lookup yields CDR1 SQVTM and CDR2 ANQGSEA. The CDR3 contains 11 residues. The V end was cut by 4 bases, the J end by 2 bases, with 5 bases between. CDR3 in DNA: TGCAGCGTTGGACAGAACTATGGCTACACCTTC. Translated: CSVGQNYGYTF.

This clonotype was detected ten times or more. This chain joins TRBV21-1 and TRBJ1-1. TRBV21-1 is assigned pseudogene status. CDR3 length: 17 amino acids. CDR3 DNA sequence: TGTGCCAGCAGCAAAGTAGCATCCCTTTTAAGGGACACTGAAGCTTTCTTT. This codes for CASSKVASLLRDTEAFF.

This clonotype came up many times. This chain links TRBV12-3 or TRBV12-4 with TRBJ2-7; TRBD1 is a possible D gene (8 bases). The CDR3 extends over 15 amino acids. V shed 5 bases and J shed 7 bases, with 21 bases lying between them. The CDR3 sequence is CASSRITGGGGEQYF. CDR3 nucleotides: TGTGCCAGCAGTCGAATAACAGGGGGAGGGGGTGAGCAGTACTTC.

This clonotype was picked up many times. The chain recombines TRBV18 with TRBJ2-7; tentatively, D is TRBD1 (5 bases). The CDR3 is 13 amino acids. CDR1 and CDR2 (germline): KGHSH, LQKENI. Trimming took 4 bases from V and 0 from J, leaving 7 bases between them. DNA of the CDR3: TGTGCCAGCTCACGTGACAGCTCCTACGAGCAGTACTTC. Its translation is CASSRDSSYEQYF.

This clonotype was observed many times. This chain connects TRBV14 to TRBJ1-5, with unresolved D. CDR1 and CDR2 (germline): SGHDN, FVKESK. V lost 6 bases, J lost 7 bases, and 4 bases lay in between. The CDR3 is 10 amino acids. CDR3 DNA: TGTGCCAGCAGTCGGCAGCCCCAGCATTTT. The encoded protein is CASSRQPQHF.

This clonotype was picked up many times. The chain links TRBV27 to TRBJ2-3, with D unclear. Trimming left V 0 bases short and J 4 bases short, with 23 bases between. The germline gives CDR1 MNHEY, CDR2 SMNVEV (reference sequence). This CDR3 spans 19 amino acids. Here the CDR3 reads CASSLSRRRSARMADTQYF. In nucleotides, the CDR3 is TGTGCCAGCAGTTTATCTCGGCGGCGAAGCGCCAGAATGGCAGATACGCAGTATTTT.

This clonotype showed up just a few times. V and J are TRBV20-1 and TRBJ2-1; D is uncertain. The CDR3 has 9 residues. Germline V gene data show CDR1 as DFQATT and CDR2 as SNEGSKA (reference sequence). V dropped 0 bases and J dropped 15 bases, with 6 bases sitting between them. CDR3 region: CSARDPWFF. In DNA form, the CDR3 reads TGCAGTGCTAGAGATCCGTGGTTCTTC.

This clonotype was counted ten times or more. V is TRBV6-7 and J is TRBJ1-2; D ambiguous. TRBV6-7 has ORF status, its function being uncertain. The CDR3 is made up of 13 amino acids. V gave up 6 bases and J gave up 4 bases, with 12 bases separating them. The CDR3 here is CASSSGLGYGYTF. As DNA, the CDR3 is TGTGCCAGCAGCTCCGGGTTGGGCTATGGCTACACCTTC.

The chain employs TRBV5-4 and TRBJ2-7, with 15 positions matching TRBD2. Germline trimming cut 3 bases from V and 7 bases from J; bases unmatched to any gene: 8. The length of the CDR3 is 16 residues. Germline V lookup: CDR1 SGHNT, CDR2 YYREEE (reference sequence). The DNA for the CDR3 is TGTGCCAGCAGCTCACCGGGACTAGCGGGAGGTGGGGAGCAGTACTTC. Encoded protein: CASSSPGLAGGGEQYF.

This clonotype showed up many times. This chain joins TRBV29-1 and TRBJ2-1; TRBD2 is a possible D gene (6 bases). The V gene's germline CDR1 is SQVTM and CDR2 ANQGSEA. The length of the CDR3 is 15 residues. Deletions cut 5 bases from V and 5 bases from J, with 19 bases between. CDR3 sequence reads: CSVRSGVNKHNEQFF. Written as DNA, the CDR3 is TGCAGCGTTCGGTCGGGAGTTAACAAACACAATGAGCAGTTCTTC.

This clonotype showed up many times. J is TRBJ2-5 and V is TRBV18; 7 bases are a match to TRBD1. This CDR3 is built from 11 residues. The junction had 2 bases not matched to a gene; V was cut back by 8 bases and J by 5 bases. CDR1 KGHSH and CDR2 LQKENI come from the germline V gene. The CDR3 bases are TGTGCCAGCAAACAGGGGGAGACCCAGTACTTC. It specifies CASKQGETQYF.

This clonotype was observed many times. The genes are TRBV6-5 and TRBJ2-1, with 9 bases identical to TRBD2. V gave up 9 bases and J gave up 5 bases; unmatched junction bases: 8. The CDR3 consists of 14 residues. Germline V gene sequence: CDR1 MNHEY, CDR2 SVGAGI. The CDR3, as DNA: TGTGCCAGTTCCCTAGCGGGACGTAACAATGAGCAGTTCTTC. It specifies CASSLAGRNNEQFF.

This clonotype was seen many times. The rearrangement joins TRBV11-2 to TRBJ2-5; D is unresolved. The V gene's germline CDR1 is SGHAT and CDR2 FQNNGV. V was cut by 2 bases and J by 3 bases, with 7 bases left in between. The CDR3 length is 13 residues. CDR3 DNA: TGTGCCAGCAGCTTAAGTGGGAAAGAGACCCAGTACTTC. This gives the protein CASSLSGKETQYF. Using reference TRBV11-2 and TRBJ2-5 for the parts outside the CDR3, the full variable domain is EAGVAQSPRYKIIEKRQSVAFWCNPISGHATLYWYQQILGQGPKLLIQFQNNGVVDDSQLPKDRFSAERLKGVDSTLKIQPAKLEDSAVYLCASSLSGKETQYFGPGTRLLVL.

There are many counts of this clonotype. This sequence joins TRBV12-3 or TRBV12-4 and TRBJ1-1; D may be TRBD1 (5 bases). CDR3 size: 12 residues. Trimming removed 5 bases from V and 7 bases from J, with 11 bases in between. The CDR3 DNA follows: TGTGCCAGCAGTCCTCGACAGCATGAAGCTTTCTTT. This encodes CASSPRQHEAFF.

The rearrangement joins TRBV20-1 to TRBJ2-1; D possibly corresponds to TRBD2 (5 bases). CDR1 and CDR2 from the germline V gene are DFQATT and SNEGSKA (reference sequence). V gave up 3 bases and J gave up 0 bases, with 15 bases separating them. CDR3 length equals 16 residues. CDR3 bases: TGCAGTGCTAGCCGAGGACTGGAGAGCTCCTACAATGAGCAGTTCTTC. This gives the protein CSASRGLESSYNEQFF.

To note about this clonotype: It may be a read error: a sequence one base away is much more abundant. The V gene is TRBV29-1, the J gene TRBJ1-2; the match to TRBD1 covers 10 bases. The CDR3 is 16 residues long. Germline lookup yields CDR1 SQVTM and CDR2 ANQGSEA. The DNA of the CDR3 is TGCAGCGTTGGGGAGGGACAGGGGAAAGCTAAGTATGGCTACACCTTC. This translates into CSVGEGQGKAKYGYTF.